The rows below give T cell receptor beta chains drawn from one sample of a study of cytomegalovirus exposure and HLA in healthy donors. Generated by immunoSEQ multiplex PCR, the TCRdb table keeps only in-frame clones and is missing some. This sample has about 140,000 clones, with 75% found just once. The material sequenced was PBMCs. The receptors stem from a man younger than 45 in good health and CMV-seronegative. Both conserved end residues are trimmed from each CDR3.

CDR3aa: SVEGTGRVTEAF; v_gene: TRBV29-1; j_gene: TRBJ1-1
CDR3aa: ASSPGRTSGNTGELF; v_gene: TRBV5-4; j_gene: TRBJ2-2
CDR3aa: ASSFSPGQVSGWAF; v_gene: TRBV28; j_gene: TRBJ1-1
CDR3aa: ASSLSVGRDYGYT; v_gene: TRBV27; j_gene: TRBJ1-2
CDR3aa: ASSPVYSGTGAFEQY; v_gene: TRBV14; j_gene: TRBJ2-7
CDR3aa: ASSFEGDTEAF; v_gene: TRBV11-2; j_gene: TRBJ1-1
CDR3aa: ASSQSLADRGEQF; v_gene: TRBV4-2; j_gene: TRBJ2-1
CDR3aa: ASSLQGHTEAF; v_gene: TRBV6-1; j_gene: TRBJ1-1
CDR3aa: ASSLSPGQETQY; v_gene: TRBV28; j_gene: TRBJ2-5
CDR3aa: ASSPSQVSNQPQH; v_gene: TRBV18; j_gene: TRBJ1-5
CDR3aa: ATSRGDGNTGELF; v_gene: TRBV2; j_gene: TRBJ2-2
CDR3aa: ASSPMGLAGGKDEQF; v_gene: TRBV11-2; j_gene: TRBJ2-1
CDR3aa: ASGLKSGRAYNEQF; v_gene: TRBV6-6; j_gene: TRBJ2-1
CDR3aa: ASSDLDRVNTEAF; v_gene: TRBV18; j_gene: TRBJ1-1
CDR3aa: ASSPRTGLDGYT; v_gene: TRBV4-3; j_gene: TRBJ1-2
CDR3aa: SVWMGGQGKETQY; v_gene: TRBV29-1; j_gene: TRBJ2-5
CDR3aa: ASSLEQGGGYT; v_gene: TRBV6-5; j_gene: TRBJ1-2
CDR3aa: ASSQEGGAGINQPQH; v_gene: TRBV4-1; j_gene: TRBJ1-5
CDR3aa: ASTPGRYGYT; v_gene: TRBV19; j_gene: TRBJ1-2
CDR3aa: ASSSSGTSANNEQF; v_gene: TRBV5-1; j_gene: TRBJ2-1
CDR3aa: SSSYRQLSFTEAF; v_gene: TRBV7-9; j_gene: TRBJ1-1
CDR3aa: ASRGTGDEQY; v_gene: TRBV28; j_gene: TRBJ2-7
CDR3aa: ASRSWARGDQPQH; v_gene: TRBV5-6; j_gene: TRBJ1-5
CDR3aa: ASSLGTGGSYEQY; v_gene: TRBV7-8; j_gene: .
CDR3aa: ASSTQTGSDYGYT; v_gene: TRBV11-1; j_gene: TRBJ1-2
CDR3aa: ASSFSGGSYEQY; v_gene: TRBV5-1; j_gene: TRBJ2-7
CDR3aa: ASLNLGKLF; v_gene: TRBV7-9; j_gene: TRBJ1-4
CDR3aa: ASSRGKRETQY; v_gene: TRBV4-2; j_gene: TRBJ2-5
CDR3aa: ATSREFILGTARDTQY; v_gene: TRBV15; j_gene: TRBJ2-3
CDR3aa: AWGGGTGGEKLF; v_gene: TRBV30; j_gene: TRBJ1-4
CDR3aa: ASSLREGGYEQY; v_gene: TRBV27; j_gene: TRBJ2-7
CDR3aa: AWTITVNTEAF; v_gene: TRBV30; j_gene: TRBJ1-1
CDR3aa: ASSLEGTRGYT; v_gene: TRBV7-8; j_gene: TRBJ1-2